This T cell receptor (beta chain) was found in a study of T cell changes during pregnancy in multiple sclerosis (dated by TCRdb to about 2019). As for the study more broadly: The study examined how the T cell repertoire changed over the course of pregnancy in women with multiple sclerosis.

Preparation of the library involved the immunoSEQ multiplex PCR assay. In TCRdb, the immuneACCESS table is reduced to in-frame sequences with V and J assigned. These tables do not hold every clone; where another copy was compared, an unresolved V gene accounts for under half, and the others remain unexplained. The sample table shows nearly 80,000 clones, and approximately 94% are seen once. The ten largest clones represent 0.21% of the sample. Comments on this clone: Its cognate antigen has yet to be identified. The input lacks base qualities; no much larger clone sits a single base away.

The sequencing here drew on CD4+ T cells from peripheral blood mononuclear cells, taken before pregnancy. This receptor was taken from a female donor with multiple sclerosis, enrolled in a pregnancy study.

The CDR3 protein is CASSITGTGDEQYF. The DNA sequence reads TGCGCCAGCAGCATTACCGGGACAGGGGACGAGCAGTACTTC. The V gene is TRBV5-1 and the J gene is TRBJ2-7, with 10 bases in between that match TRBD1. The germline V gene specifies SGHRS as CDR1 and YFSETQ as CDR2. The CDR3, from cysteine to phenylalanine, totals 14 residues. Only the CDR3 DNA is retained, 42 bases long and in frame from the first base. V ends up 4 bases short and J 5 bases short, with an unmatched junction base count of 6.